This is a list of T cell receptor beta chains from one sample in a study of blood T cell repertoires in COVID-19. The protocol was immunoSEQ multiplex PCR, while the TCRdb copy is restricted to in-frame clones and leaves out a portion. The data hold 100,000 to 120,000 clones, with 65% to 90% observed a single time. Material for sequencing was peripheral blood. These receptors were taken from a man between 50 and 59 years old with acute or convalescent COVID-19. Each CDR3 is given with its conserved first and last residue. A D gene is named only where the DNA matches it firmly. Part of the rows lack a size; the others show once, few, many or a class for expanded clones.

d_call	clone_size	v_call	cdr3_length	j_call	cdr3_aa	cdr3_nt
TRBD2	-	TRBV9	16	TRBJ2-1	CASSVTLGTSLNEQFF	TGTGCCAGCAGCGTAACACTCGGGACTAGTCTCAATGAGCAGTTCTTC
-	-	TRBV30	13	TRBJ2-5	CAWSVQNQETQYF	TGTGCCTGGAGTGTACAAAACCAAGAGACCCAGTACTTC
-	-	TRBV10-3	14	TRBJ1-3	CAISDVQAPSGNFF	TGTGCCATCAGTGACGTACAGGCTCCCTCCGGAAATTTTTTT
-	-	TRBV6-1	13	TRBJ2-1	CASSEAPGRVQFF	TGTGCCAGCAGTGAAGCCCCGGGCAGGGTGCAGTTCTTC
TRBD1	-	TRBV15	15	TRBJ2-2	CATSGLDRVTGELFF	TGTGCCACCAGCGGGCTCGACAGGGTAACCGGGGAGCTGTTTTTT
-	once	TRBV20-1	11	TRBJ1-4	CSGVQGEKLFF	TGCAGTGGTGTGCAGGGCGAAAAACTGTTTTTT
-	-	TRBV7-9	15	TRBJ1-3	CASSPRGKSGNTIYF	TGTGCCAGCAGCCCTCGGGGGAAGTCCGGAAACACCATATATTTT
TRBD1	-	TRBV28	14	TRBJ2-7	CASSRWTGRDEQYF	TGTGCCAGCAGTAGATGGACAGGGCGCGACGAGCAGTACTTC
TRBD1	once	TRBV5-1	15	TRBJ2-1	CASSLTGDPYNEQFF	TGCGCCAGCAGCTTGACAGGGGATCCCTACAATGAGCAGTTCTTC
-	-	TRBV6-5	12	TRBJ1-1	CASCRPTVEAFF	TGTGCCAGCTGCCGCCCGACAGTTGAAGCTTTCTTT
-	once	TRBV11-2	11	TRBJ2-5	CASSSQETQYF	TGTGCCAGCAGCTCCCAGGAGACCCAGTACTTC
-	-	TRBV6-5	13	TRBJ1-1	CASSYAWSTEAFF	TGTGCCAGCAGTTACGCGTGGAGCACTGAAGCTTTCTTT
TRBD2	-	TRBV7-3	16	TRBJ2-2	CASSLSGRVNTGELFF	TGTGCCAGCAGCTTAAGCGGGAGGGTTAACACCGGGGAGCTGTTTTTT
-	once	TRBV6-5	14	TRBJ2-3	CASSQKRSTDTQYF	TGTGCCAGCAGCCAAAAGCGGAGCACAGATACGCAGTATTTT
-	-	TRBV6-5	15	TRBJ1-6	CASSNNLDTGGALHF	TGTGCCAGCAGTAACAACTTGGACACGGGAGGGGCCCTCCACTTT
TRBD1	-	TRBV9	15	TRBJ1-1	CASSAPGTANTEAFF	TGTGCCAGCAGCGCTCCCGGGACAGCGAACACTGAAGCTTTCTTT
-	once	TRBV6-2/TRBV6-3	11	TRBJ1-1	CASSLKGDCSF	TGTGCCAGCAGCCTAAAGGGAGACTGCTCATTT
TRBD2	few	TRBV2	15	TRBJ2-3	CASSEGGTSGYTQYF	TGTGCCAGCAGTGAAGGAGGGACTAGCGGGTATACGCAGTATTTT
-	-	TRBV6-5	14	TRBJ2-5	CASSYVGSQETQYF	TGTGCCAGCAGTTACGTGGGGAGCCAAGAGACCCAGTACTTC
TRBD2	-	TRBV7-9	18	TRBJ2-6	CASSLRIAGSSGANVLTF	TGTGCCAGCAGCTTACGTATAGCGGGAAGCTCTGGGGCCAACGTCCTGACTTTC
TRBD2	-	TRBV18	17	TRBJ2-5	CASSPSGGASSRETQYF	TGTGCCAGCTCTCCTAGCGGGGGGGCATCCTCCCGGGAGACCCAGTACTTC
-	-	TRBV6-5	16	TRBJ2-7	CASSYSSIQRSYEQYF	TGTGCCAGCAGTTACTCGAGTATCCAGCGCTCCTACGAGCAGTACTTC
TRBD2	-	TRBV6-5	12	TRBJ2-7	CVCTGGILEQYF	TGTGTCTGTACGGGAGGGATACTCGAGCAGTACTTC
TRBD2	-	TRBV28	16	TRBJ2-1	CASSLAASGAYNEQFF	TGTGCCAGCAGTTTAGCGGCTAGCGGGGCCTACAATGAGCAGTTCTTC
-	-	TRBV6-5	14	TRBJ1-1	CASSITGFATEAFF	TGTGCCAGCAGTATTACGGGATTTGCCACTGAAGCTTTCTTT